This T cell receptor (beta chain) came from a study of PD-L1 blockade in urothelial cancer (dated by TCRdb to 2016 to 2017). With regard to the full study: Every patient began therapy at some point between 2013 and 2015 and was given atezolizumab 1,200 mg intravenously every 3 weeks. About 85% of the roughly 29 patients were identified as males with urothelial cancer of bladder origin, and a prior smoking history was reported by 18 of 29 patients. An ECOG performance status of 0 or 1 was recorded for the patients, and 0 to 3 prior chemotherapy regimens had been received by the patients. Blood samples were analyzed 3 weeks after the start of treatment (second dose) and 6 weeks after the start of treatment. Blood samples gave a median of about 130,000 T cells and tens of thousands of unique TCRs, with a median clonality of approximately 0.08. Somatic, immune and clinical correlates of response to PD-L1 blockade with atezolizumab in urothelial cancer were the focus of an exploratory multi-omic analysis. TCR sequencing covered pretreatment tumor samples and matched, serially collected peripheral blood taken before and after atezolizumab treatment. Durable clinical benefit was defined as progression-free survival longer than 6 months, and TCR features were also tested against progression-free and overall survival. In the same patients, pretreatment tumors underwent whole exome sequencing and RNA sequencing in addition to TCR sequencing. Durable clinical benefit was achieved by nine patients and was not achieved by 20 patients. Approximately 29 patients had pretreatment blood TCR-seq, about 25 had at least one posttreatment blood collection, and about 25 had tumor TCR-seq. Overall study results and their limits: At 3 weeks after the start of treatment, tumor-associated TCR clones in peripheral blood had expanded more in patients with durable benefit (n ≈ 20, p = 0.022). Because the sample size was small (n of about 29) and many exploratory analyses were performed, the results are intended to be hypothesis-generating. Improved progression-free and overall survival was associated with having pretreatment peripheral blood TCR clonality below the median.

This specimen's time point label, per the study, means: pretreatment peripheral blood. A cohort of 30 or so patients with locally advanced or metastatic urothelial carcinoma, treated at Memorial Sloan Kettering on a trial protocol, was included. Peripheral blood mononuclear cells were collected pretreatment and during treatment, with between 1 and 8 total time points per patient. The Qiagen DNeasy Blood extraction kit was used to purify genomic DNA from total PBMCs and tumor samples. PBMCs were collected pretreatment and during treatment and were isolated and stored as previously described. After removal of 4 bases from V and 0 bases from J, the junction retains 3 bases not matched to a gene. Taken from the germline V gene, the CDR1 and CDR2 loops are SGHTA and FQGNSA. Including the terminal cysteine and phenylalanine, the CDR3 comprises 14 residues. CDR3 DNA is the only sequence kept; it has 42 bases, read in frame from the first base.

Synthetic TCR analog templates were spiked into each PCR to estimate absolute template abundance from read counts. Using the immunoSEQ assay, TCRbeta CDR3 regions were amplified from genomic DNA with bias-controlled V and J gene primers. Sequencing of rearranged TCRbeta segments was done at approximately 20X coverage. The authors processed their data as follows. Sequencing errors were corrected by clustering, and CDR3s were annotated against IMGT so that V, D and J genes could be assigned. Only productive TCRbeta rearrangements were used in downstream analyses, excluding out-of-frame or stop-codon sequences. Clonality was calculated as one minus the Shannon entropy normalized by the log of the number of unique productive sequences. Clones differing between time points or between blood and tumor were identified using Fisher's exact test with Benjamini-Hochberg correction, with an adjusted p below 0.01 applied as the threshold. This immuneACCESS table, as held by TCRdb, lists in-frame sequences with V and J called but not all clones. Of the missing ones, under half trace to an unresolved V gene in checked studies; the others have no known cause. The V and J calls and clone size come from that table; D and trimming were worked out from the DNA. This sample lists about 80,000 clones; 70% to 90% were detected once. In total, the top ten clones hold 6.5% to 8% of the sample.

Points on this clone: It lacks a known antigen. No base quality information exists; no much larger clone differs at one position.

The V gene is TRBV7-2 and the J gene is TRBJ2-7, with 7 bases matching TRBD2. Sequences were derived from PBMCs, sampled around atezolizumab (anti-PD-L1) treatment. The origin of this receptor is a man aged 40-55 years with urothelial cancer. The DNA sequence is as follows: TGTGCCAGCAGCTCAGGGAGGGCCTCCTACGAGCAGTACTTC. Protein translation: CASSSGRASYEQYF.